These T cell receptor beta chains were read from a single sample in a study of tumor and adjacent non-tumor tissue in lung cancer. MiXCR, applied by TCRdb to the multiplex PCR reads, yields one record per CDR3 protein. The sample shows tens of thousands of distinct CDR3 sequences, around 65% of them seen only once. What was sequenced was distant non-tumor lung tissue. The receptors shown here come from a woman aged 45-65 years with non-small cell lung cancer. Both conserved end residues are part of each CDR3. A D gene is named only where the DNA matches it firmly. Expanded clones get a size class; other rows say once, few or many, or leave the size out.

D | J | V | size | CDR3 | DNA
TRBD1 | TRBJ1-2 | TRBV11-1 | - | CANSFGGTVPCGCTF | TGTGCCAACAGCTTCGGGGGGACAGTCCCCTGTGGCTGCACCTTC
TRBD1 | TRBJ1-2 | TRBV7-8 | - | CASRLTDRGGYTF | TGTGCCAGCAGGTTAACGGACAGGGGTGGCTACACCTTC
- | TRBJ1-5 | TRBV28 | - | CASSLTSRLSSQPQHF | TGTGCCAGTAGTCTAACCTCCAGGCTTAGCAGTCAGCCCCAGCATTTT
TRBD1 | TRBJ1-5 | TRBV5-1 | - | CTSSLGQGASQPQHF | TGCACCAGCAGCTTGGGACAGGGGGCTAGTCAGCCCCAGCATTTT
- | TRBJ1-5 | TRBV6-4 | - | CASSERAVYSNQSQHF | TGTGCCAGCAGTGAAAGGGCAGTATATAGCAATCAGTCCCAGCATTTT
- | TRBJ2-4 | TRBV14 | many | CASSQGAKNIQYF | TGTGCCAGCAGCCAGGGGGCGAAAAACATTCAGTACTTC
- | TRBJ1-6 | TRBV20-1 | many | CSAVKKGYSPLHF | TGCAGTGCCGTCAAGAAAGGATATTCACCCCTCCACTTT
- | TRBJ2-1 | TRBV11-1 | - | CTSSIPPLDEQFF | TGTACCAGTAGCATACCTCCGCTGGATGAGCAGTTTTTC
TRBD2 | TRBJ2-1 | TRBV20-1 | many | CSAIPGTSGSYEQFF | TGCAGTGCTATCCCGGGGACTAGCGGGAGCTATGAGCAGTTCTTC
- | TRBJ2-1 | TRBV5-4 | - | CASGGVGDGDEHFF | TGTGCCAGCGGAGGAGTGGGAGATGGGGATGAGCATTTCTTC
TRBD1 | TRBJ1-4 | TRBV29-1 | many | CSVEIGTDEKLFF | TGCAGCGTTGAAATCGGGACAGATGAAAAACTGTTTTTT
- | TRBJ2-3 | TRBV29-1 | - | CSVEDFVGTGLNTDTQYF | TGCAGCGTTGAAGATTTTGTCGGCACGGGGTTAAACACAGATACGCAGTATTTT
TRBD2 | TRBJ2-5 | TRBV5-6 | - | CASSSPGLQENLYF | TGTGCCAGCAGCTCCCCGGGACTACAAGAGAACCTGTACTTC
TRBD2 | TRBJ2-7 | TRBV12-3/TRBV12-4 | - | CARTSTSGSYEQYF | TGTGCCAGGACCTCGACTAGCGGGAGTTATGAACAGTATTTC
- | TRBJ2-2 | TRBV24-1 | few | CATSGEGTGELFF | TGTGCCACCAGTGGAGAAGGCACCGGGGAGCTGTTTTTT
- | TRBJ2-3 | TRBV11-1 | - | CASSVATGADTQFF | -
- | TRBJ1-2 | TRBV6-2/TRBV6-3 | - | CASSIIGYGYGYTF | TGTGCCAGCAGTATAATAGGGTACGGTTATGGCTACACCTTC
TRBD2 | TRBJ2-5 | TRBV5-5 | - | CASSLAPAEGRETEYF | TGTGCCAGCAGCTTGGCCCCCGCAGAGGGGAGGGAGACCGAGTACTTC
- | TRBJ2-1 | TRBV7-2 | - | CASSLVLFSGNYNEQFF | TGTGCCAGCAGCTTAGTTCTGTTTAGCGGTAATTACAATGAGCAGTTCTTC
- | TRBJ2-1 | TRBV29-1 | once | CSVASGTNEQFF | TGTAGCGTTGCTTCAGGGACCAATGAGCAGTTCTTC
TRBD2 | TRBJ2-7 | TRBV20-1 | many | CSARTSGYEQYF | TGCAGTGCCAGGACTAGCGGGTACGAGCAGTACTTC
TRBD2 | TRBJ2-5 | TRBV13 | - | CVSSLRLAGVGTQYF | TGTGTCAGCAGCTTAAGACTAGCGGGAGTAGGGACCCAGTACTTC
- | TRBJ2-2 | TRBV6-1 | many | CASSLTRYTGELFF | TGTGCCAGCAGTCTGACTCGTTACACCGGGGAGCTGTTTTTT
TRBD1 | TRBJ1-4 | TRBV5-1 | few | CASSRSGTATNEKLFF | TGCGCCAGCAGCAGGAGCGGGACAGCAACTAATGAAAAACTGTTTTTT
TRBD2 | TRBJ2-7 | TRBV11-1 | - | CASSLVGGFNNEQYF | TGTGCCAGCAGCTTAGTCGGGGGGTTTAACAATGAGCAGTACTTC
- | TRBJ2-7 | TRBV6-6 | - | CASSHRLYEQYF | TGTGCCAGCAGCCACCGACTTTACGAGCAGTACTTC
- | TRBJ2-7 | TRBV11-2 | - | CASSLESDRVGIYDQYF | TGTGCCAGCAGCTTAGAGAGCGATAGGGTGGGCATCTACGACCAGTACTTC
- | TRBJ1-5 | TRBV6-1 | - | CASSEVVGSDQPQHF | TGTGCCAGCAGTGAAGTGGTGGGGTCAGATCAGCCCCAGCATTTC
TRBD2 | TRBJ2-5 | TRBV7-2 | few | CASSLITSGRYQETQYF | TGTGCCAGCAGCTTAATAACTAGCGGGAGGTACCAAGAGACCCAGTACTTC
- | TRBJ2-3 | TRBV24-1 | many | CATSDPRAFPDTQYF | TGTGCCACCAGTGATCCCCGCGCTTTTCCAGATACGCAGTATTTT
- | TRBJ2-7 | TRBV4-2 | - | CASSQEISHGEKYF | TGTGCCAGTAGCCAAGAGATTAGTCACGGCGAGAAGTACTTC
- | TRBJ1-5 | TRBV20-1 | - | CSARDGVRFIQPQHF | TGCAGTGCTAGAGACGGAGTTCGATTCATTCAGCCCCAGCATTTT
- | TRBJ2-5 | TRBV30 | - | CAWIRPSVEETQYF | TGTGCCTGGATCAGGCCTAGCGTAGAAGAGACCCAGTACTTC
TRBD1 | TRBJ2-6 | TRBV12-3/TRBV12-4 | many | CASSRTGVRANVLTF | TGTGCCAGCAGTCGTACAGGGGTTAGGGCCAACGTCCTGACTTTC
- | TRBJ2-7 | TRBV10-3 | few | CAIKDNETYEQYF | TGTGCTATCAAGGATAATGAAACCTACGAGCAGTACTTC